This TCR beta chain was found in a study of T-cell reconstitution after alpha-beta-depleted transplantation in children. The length of the CDR3 is 19 residues. CDR1 is SQVTM, CDR2 ANQGSEA, per germline. The junction had 10 bases not matched to a gene; V was cut back by 1 base and J by 3 bases. The authors prepared the TCRbeta library with unique molecular identifiers. TCRdb reprocessed the PCR reads with MiXCR, giving one entry per CDR3 protein. The sample shows approximately 520,000 distinct CDR3 sequences, 32% of them seen only once. The material sequenced was PBMCs from the stem cell graft donor, taken from the stem cell graft. The sequence derives from a human donor who donated a stem cell graft to a child with aplastic anemia. The chain couples TRBV29-1 to TRBJ2-3, with 16 nucleotides matching TRBD2. CDR3: CSVEGTGTSGRAWTDTQYF. The CDR3 DNA reads TGCAGCGTTGAAGGGACCGGGACTAGCGGGAGGGCCTGGACAGATACGCAGTATTTT.